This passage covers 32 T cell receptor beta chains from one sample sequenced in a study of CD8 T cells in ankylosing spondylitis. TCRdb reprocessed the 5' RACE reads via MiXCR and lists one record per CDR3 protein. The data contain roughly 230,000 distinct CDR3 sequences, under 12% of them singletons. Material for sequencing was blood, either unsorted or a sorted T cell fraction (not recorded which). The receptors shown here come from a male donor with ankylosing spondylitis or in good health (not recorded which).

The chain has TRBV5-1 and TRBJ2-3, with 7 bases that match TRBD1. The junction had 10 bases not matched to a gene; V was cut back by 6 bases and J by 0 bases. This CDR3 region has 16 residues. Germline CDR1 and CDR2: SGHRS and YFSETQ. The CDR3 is CASTPGQSASTDTQYF. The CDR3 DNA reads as TGCGCCAGCACCCCGGGACAGAGCGCTAGCACAGATACGCAGTATTTT.

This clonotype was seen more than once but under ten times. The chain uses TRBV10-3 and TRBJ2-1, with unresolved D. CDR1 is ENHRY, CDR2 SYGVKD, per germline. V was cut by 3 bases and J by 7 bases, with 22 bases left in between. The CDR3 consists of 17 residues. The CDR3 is CAISDLKIGMMWNEQFF. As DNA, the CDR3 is TGTGCCATCAGTGACTTAAAAATAGGGATGATGTGGAATGAGCAGTTCTTC.

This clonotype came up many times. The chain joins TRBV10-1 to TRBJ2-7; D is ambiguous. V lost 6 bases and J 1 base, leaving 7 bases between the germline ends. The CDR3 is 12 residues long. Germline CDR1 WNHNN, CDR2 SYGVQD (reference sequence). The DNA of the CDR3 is TGCGCCAGCAGCGAATCTTCCTACGAGCAGTACTTC. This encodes CASSESSYEQYF.

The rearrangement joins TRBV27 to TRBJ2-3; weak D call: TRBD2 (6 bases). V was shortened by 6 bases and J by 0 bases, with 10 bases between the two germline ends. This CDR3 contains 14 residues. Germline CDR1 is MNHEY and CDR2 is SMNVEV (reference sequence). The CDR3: CASRPGTSTDTQYF. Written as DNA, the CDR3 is TGTGCCAGCAGACCGGGGACTAGCACAGATACGCAGTATTTT.

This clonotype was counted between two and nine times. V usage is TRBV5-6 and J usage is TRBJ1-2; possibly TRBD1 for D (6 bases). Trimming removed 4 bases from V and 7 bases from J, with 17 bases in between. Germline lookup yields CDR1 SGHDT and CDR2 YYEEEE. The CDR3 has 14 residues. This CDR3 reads CASSDISWGPGYTF. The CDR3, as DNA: TGTGCCAGCAGCGATATCAGCTGGGGGCCTGGCTACACCTTC. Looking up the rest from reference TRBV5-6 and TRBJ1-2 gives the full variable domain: DAGVTQSPTHLIKTRGQQVTLRCSPKSGHDTVSWYQQALGQGPQFIFQYYEEEERQRGNFPDRFSGHQFPNYSSELNVNALLLGDSALYLCASSDISWGPGYTFGSGTRLTVV.

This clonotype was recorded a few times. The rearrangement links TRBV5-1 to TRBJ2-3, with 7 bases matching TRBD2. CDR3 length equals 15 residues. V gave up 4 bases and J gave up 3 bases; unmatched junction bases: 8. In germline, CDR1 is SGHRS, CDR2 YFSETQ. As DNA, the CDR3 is TGCGCCAGCAGCCCGGGAGGAGGGATGACAGATACGCAGTATTTT. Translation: CASSPGGGMTDTQYF.

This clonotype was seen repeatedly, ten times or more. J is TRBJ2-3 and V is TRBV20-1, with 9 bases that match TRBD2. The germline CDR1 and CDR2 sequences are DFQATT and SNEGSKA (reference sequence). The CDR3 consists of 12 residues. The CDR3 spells CTIAGGTDTQYF. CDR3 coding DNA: TGCACGATAGCGGGGGGCACAGATACGCAGTATTTT.

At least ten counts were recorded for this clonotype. The CDR3, as DNA: TGTGCCAGCAGCCATTATGATACGCAGTATTTT. This sequence encodes CASSHYDTQYF. The V gene is TRBV3-1, the J gene TRBJ2-3; D remains unclear. The V end lost 3 bases, the J end lost 6 bases, and 4 bases lay between the germline ends. The CDR3 loop spans 11 amino acids. Germline lookup yields CDR1 LGHDT and CDR2 YNNKEL (reference sequence).

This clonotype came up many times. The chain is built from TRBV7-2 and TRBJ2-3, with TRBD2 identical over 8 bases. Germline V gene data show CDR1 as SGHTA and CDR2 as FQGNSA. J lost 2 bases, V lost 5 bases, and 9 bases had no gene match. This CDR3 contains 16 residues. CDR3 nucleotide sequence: TGTGCCAGCAGCCTACGGGAGCGGGGGACCACAGATACGCAGTATTTT. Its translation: CASSLRERGTTDTQYF.

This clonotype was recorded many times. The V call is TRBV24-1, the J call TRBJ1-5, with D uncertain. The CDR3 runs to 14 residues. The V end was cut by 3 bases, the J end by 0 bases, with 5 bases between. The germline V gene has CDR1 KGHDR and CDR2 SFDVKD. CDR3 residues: CATSDSYSNQPQHF. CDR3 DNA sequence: TGTGCCACCAGTGATAGTTATAGCAATCAGCCCCAGCATTTT.

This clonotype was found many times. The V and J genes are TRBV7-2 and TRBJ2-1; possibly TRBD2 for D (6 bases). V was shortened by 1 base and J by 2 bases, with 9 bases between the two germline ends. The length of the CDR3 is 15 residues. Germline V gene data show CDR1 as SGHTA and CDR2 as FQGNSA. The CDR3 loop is CASSLGGTPYNEQFF. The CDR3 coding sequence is TGTGCCAGCAGCTTAGGCGGGACCCCCTACAATGAGCAGTTCTTC.

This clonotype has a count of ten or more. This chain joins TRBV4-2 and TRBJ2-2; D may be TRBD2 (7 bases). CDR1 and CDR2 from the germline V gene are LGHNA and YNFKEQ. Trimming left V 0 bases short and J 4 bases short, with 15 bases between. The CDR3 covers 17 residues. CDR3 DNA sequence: TGTGCCAGCAGCCAAGATACACGGGGGGCTGGCACCGGGGAGCTGTTTTTT. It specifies CASSQDTRGAGTGELFF.

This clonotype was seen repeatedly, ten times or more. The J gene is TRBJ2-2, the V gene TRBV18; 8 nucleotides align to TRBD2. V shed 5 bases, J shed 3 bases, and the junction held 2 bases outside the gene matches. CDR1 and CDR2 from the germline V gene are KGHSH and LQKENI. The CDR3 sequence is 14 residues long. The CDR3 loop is CASSEREHTGELFF. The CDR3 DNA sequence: TGTGCCAGCTCAGAGCGGGAGCACACCGGGGAGCTGTTTTTT.

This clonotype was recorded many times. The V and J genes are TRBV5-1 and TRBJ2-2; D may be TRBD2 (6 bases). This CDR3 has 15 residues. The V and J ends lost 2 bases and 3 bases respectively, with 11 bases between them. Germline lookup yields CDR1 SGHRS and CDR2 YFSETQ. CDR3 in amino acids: CASSFDGGDTGELFF. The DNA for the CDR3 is TGCGCCAGCAGCTTCGACGGGGGAGACACCGGGGAGCTGTTTTTT. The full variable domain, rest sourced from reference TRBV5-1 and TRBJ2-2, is KAGVTQTPRYLIKTRGQQVTLSCSPISGHRSVSWYQQTPGQGLQFLFEYFSETQRNKGNFPGRFSGRQFSNSRSEMNVSTLELGDSALYLCASSFDGGDTGELFFGEGSRLTVL.

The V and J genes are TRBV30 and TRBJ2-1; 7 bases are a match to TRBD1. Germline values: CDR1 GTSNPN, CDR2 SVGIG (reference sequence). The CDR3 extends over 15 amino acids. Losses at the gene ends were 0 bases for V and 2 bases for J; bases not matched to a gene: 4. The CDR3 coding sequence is TGTGCCTGGAGTGTGTACAGGGGCGCCTACAATGAGCAGTTCTTC. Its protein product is CAWSVYRGAYNEQFF.

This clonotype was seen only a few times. The CDR3 here is CAWSGGQGRYQPQHF. CDR3 DNA sequence: TGTGCCTGGAGTGGGGGCCAGGGAAGGTATCAGCCCCAGCATTTT. The V gene is TRBV30, the J gene TRBJ1-5; possibly TRBD1 for D (5 bases). The germline V and J ends were trimmed by 1 base and 5 bases, with 15 bases remaining between them. Germline V gene sequence: CDR1 GTSNPN, CDR2 SVGIG (reference sequence). The CDR3 is 15 amino acids.

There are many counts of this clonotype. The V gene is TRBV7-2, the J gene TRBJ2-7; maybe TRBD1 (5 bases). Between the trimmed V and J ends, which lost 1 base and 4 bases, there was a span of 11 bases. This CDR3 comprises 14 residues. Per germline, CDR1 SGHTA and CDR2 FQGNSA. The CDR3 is CASSLGTGVYEQYF. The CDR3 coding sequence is TGTGCCAGCAGCTTAGGAACAGGCGTTTACGAGCAGTACTTC.

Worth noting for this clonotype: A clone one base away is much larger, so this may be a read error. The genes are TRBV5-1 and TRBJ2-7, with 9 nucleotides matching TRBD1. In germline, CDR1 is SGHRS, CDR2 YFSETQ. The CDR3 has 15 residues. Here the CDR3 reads CASSLRLGQGYEQCF. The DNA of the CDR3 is TGCGCCAGCAGCTTGCGCTTGGGACAGGGCTACGAGCAGTGCTTC.

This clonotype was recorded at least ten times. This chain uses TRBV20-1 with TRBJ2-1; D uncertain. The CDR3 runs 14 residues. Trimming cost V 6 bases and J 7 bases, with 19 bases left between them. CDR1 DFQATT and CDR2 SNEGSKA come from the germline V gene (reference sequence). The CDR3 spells CSALGWVSQNEQFF. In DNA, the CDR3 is TGCAGTGCACTGGGATGGGTTAGCCAAAATGAGCAGTTCTTC.

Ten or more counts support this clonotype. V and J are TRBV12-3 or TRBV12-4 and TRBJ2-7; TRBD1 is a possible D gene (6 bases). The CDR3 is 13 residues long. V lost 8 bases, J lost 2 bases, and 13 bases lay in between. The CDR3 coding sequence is TGTGCCAGCCTACGAACAGGGACCTACGAGCAGTACTTC. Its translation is CASLRTGTYEQYF.

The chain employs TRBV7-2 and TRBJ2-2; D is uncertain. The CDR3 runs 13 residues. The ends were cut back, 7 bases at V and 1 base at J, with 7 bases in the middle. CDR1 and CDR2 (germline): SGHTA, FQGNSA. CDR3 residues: CASNPKNTGELFF. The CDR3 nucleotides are TGTGCCAGCAACCCTAAGAACACCGGGGAGCTGTTTTTT.

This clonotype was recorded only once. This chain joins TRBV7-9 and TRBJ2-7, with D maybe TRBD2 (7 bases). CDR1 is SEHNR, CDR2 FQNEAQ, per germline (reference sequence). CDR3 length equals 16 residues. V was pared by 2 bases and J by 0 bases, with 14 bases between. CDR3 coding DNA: TGTGCCAGCAGCTTAACGGGCGGGGGCTCCTCCTACGAGCAGTACTTC. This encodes CASSLTGGGSSYEQYF.

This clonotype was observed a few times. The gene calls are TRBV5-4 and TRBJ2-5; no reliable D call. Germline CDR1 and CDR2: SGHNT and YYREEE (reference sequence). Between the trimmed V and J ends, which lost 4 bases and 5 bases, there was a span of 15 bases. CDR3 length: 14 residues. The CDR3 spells CASSRPDPGETQYF. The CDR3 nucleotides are TGTGCCAGCAGCCGTCCCGACCCTGGGGAGACCCAGTACTTC. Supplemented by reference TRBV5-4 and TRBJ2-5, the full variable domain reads ETGVTQSPTHLIKTRGQQVTLRCSSQSGHNTVSWYQQALGQGPQFIFQYYREEENGRGNFPPRFSGLQFPNYSSELNVNALELDDSALYLCASSRPDPGETQYFGPGTRLLVL.

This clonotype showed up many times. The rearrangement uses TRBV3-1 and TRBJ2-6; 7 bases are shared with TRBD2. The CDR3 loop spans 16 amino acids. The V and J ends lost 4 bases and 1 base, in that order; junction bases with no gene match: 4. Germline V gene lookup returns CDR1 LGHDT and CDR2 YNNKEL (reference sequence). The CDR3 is CASSRGLESGANVLTF. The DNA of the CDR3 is TGTGCCAGCAGCCGCGGACTAGAATCTGGGGCCAACGTCCTGACTTTC.

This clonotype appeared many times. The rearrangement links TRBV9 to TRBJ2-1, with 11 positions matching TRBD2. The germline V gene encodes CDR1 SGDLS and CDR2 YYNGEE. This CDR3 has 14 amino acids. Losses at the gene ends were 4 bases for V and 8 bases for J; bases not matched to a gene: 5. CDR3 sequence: CASSTSGGLDEQFF. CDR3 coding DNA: TGTGCCAGCAGCACTAGCGGGGGACTGGATGAGCAGTTCTTC.

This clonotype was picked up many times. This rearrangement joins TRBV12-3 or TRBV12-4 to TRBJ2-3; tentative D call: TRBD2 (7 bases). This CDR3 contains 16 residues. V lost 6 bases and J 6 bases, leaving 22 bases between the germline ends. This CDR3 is CASSLIGRGAGDTQYF. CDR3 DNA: TGTGCCAGCAGCCTCATAGGGAGGGGGGCAGGGGATACGCAGTATTTT.

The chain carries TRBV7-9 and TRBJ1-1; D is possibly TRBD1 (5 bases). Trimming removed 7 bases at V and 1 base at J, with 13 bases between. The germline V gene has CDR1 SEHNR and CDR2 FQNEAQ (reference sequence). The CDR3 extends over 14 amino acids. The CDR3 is CASTTGSGNTEAFF. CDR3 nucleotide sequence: TGTGCCAGCACCACAGGTTCGGGGAACACTGAAGCTTTCTTT.

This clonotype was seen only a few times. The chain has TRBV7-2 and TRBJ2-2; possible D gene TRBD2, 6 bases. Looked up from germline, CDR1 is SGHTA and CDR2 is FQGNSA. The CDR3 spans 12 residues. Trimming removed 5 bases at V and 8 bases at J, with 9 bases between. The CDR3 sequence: CASSPAGGELFF. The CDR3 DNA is TGTGCCAGCAGCCCTGCGGGAGGGGAGCTGTTTTTT.

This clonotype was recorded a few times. CDR3 DNA: TGTGCCAGCTCCCCCTTGGGGGGAAGCACAGATACGCAGTATTTT. Translation gives CASSPLGGSTDTQYF. This chain joins TRBV18 and TRBJ2-3; the D gene is possibly TRBD2 (6 bases). Germline lookup yields CDR1 KGHSH and CDR2 LQKENI. The CDR3 sequence is 15 residues long. V was pared by 6 bases and J by 0 bases, with 13 bases between.

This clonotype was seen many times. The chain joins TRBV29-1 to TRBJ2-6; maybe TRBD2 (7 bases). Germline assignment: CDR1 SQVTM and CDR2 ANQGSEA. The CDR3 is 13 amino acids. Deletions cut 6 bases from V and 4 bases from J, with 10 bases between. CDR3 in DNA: TGCAGCGTGGCGGGGGCCGGGGCCAACGTCCTGACTTTC. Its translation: CSVAGAGANVLTF.

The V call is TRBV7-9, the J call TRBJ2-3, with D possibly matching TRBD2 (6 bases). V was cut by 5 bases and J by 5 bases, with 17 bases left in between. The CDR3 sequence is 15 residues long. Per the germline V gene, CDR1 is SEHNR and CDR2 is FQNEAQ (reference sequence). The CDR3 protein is CASSVRREYRDTQYF. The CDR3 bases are TGTGCCAGCAGCGTGCGCCGGGAGTACAGAGATACGCAGTATTTT.

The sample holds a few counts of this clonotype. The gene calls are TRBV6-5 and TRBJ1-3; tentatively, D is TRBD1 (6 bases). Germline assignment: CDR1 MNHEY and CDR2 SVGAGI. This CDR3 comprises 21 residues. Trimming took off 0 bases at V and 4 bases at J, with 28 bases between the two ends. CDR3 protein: CASSYSLRYYPTGIDGNTIYF. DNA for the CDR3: TGTGCCAGCAGTTACTCTTTAAGGTACTACCCTACAGGGATAGACGGAAACACCATATATTTT.